The 4 T cell receptor beta chains below were found in one sample sequenced in a study of blood T cell repertoires in COVID-19. Clones were read by immunoSEQ multiplex PCR, and TCRdb kept only the in-frame ones, dropping some. The data show 190,000 or so clones, approximately 88% seen once. What was sequenced was peripheral blood. The receptors stem from a middle-aged man with acute or convalescent COVID-19.

The CDR3 nucleotides are TGCGCCAGCAGCCAAGGGCCGGGATCACCCCTCCACTTT. Its protein is CASSQGPGSPLHF. The rearrangement links TRBV4-1 to TRBJ1-6; D is ambiguous. The CDR3 runs to 13 residues. From germline, CDR1 is MGHRA and CDR2 YSYEKL. V was cut by 1 base and J by 10 bases, with 8 bases left in between.

This chain connects TRBV11-2 to TRBJ2-5; D not resolved. The CDR3 runs 12 residues. Germline V gives CDR1 SGHAT, CDR2 FQNNGV. V was clipped by 0 bases and J by 5 bases, with 4 bases between them. The CDR3, as DNA: TGTGCCAGCAGCTTAGAGAGGGAGACCCAGTACTTC. It translates to CASSLERETQYF.

V gene TRBV12-5 combines with J gene TRBJ2-7; the D is unclear. Trimming removed 2 bases from V and 7 bases from J, with 9 bases in between. The CDR3 runs 12 residues. Per germline, CDR1 LGHNT and CDR2 FRNRAP. DNA for the CDR3: TGTGCTAGTGGTTTGTGGAGACTGGAGCAGTACTTC. This translates into CASGLWRLEQYF.

CDR3 DNA sequence: TGTGCCAGCAGCGATAAGCCGAACACCGGGGAGCTGTTTTTT. It codes for CASSDKPNTGELFF. The gene calls are TRBV9 and TRBJ2-2; D is unclear. Deletions cut 3 bases from V and 0 bases from J, with 6 bases between. This CDR3 contains 14 residues. CDR1 and CDR2 (germline): SGDLS, YYNGEE.